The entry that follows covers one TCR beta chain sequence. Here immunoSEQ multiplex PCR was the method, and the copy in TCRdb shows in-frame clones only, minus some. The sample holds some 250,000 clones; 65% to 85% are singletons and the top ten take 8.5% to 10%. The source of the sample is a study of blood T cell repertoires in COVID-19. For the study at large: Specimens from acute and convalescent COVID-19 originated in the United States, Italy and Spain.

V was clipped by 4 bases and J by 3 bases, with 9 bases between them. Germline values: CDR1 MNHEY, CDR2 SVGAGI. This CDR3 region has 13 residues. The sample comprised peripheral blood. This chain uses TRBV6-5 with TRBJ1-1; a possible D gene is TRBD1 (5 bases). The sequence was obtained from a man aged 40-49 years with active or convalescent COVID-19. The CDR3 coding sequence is TGTGCCAGCAGTTTAGGGGTTTACACTGAAGCTTTCTTT. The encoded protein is CASSLGVYTEAFF.